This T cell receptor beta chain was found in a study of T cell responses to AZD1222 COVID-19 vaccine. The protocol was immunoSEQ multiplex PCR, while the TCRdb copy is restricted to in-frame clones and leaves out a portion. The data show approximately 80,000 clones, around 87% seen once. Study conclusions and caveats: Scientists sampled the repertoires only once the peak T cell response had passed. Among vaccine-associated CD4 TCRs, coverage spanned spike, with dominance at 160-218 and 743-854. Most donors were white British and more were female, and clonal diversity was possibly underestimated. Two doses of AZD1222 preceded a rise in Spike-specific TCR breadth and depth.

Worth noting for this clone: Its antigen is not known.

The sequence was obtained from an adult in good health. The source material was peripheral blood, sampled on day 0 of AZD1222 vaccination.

The CDR3 sequence: CASSPGRRPDKAFF. In DNA form, the CDR3 reads TGTGCCAGCTCACCTGGAAGGAGGCCCGACAAAGCTTTCTTT. The V gene is TRBV18, the J gene TRBJ1-1, with no clear D. V lost 3 bases and J lost 9, with 17 bases in between. The CDR3 is made up of 14 amino acids. Germline values: CDR1 KGHSH, CDR2 LQKENI.